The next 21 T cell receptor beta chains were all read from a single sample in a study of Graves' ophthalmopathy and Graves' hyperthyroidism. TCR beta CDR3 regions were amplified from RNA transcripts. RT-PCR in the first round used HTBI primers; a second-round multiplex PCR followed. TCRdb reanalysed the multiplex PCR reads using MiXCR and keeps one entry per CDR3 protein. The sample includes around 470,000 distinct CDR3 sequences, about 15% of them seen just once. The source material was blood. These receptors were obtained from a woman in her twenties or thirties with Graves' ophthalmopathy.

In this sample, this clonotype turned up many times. The CDR3 nucleotides are TGTGCCAGCAGTTACTCGTACGGGAGTGTAGAGACCCAGTACTTC. Its protein is CASSYSYGSVETQYF. The chain is built from TRBV6-2 or TRBV6-3 and TRBJ2-5; D is possibly TRBD2 (6 bases). This CDR3 comprises 15 residues. The V and J ends lost 0 bases and 4 bases respectively, with 12 bases between them. In germline, CDR1 is MNHEY, CDR2 SVGEGT.

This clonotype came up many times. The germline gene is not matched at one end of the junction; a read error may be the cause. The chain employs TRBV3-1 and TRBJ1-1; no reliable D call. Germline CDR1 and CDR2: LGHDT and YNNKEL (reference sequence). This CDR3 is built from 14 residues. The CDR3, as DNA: TGCGCCAGCAGCCAAGCCGGCGGGAACACTGAAGCTTTCTTT. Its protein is CASSQAGGNTEAFF. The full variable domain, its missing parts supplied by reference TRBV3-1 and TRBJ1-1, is DTAVSQTPKYLVTQMGNDKSIKCEQNLGHDTMYWYKQDSKKFLKIMFSYNNKELIINETVPNRFSPKSPDKAHLNLHINSLELGDSAVYFCASSQAGGNTEAFFGQGTRLTVV.

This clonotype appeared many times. The CDR3 region has the DNA TGTGCCAGCACCCCGGGACTGTTGAACACCGGGGAGCTGTTTTTT. It is translated as CASTPGLLNTGELFF. This chain joins TRBV12-3 or TRBV12-4 and TRBJ2-2; tentatively, D is TRBD2 (6 bases). The CDR3 is 15 amino acids. Deletions cut 7 bases from V and 1 base from J, with 13 bases between.

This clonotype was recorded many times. DNA for the CDR3: TGTGCCAGCAGTGAAGCAGGGGTGAGGCAAGAGACCCAGTACTTC. This codes for CASSEAGVRQETQYF. The J gene is TRBJ2-5, the V gene TRBV6-1; TRBD1 is a possible D gene (5 bases). The CDR3 is made up of 15 amino acids. V was trimmed by 0 bases and J by 2 bases, leaving 10 bases between them. Per germline, CDR1 MNHNS and CDR2 SASEGT.

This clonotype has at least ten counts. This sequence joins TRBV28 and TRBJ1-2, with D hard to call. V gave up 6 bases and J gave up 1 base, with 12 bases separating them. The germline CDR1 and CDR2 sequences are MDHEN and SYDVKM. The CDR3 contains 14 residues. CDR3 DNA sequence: TGTGCCAGCAGACGCCAACCTATTAACTATGGCTACACCTTC. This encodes CASRRQPINYGYTF.

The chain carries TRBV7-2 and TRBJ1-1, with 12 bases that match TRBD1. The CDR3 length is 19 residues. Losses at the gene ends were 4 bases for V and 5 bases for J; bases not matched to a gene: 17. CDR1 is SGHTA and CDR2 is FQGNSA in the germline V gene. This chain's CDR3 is CASSSARGTGGAPGTEAFF. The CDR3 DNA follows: TGTGCCAGCAGCTCAGCCAGGGGGACAGGGGGCGCCCCGGGGACTGAAGCTTTCTTT.

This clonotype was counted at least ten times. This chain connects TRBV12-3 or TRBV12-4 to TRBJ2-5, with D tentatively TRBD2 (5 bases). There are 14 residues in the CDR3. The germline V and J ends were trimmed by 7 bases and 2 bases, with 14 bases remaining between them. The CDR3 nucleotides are TGTGCCAGCACTCGAGGAGGCCCGCAAGAGACCCAGTACTTC. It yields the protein CASTRGGPQETQYF.

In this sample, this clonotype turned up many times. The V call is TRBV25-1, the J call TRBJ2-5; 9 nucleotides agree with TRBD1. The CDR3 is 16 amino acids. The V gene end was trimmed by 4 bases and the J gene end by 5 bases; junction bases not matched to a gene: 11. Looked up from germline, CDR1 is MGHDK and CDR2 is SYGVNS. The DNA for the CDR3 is TGTGCCAGCAGTGGGGTCCGGGACAGGGAACCCGAGACCCAGTACTTC. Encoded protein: CASSGVRDREPETQYF.

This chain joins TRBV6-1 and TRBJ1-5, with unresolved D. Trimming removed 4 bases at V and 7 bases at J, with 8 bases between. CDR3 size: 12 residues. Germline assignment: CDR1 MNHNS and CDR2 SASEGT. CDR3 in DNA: TGTGCCAGCAGTGGGGATTGGCAGCCCCAGCATTTT. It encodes CASSGDWQPQHF.

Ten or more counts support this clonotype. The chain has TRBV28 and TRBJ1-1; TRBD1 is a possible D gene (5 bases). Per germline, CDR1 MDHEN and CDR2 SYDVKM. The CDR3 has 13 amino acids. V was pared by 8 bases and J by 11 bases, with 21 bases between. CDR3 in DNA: TGTGCCAGCTGTCCCCGGGACTTCAAGGGGGCTTTCTTT. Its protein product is CASCPRDFKGAFF.

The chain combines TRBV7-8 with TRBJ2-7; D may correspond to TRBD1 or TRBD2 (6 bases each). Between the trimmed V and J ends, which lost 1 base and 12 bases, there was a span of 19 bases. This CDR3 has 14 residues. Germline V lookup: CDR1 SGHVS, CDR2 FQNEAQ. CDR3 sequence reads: CASSLVGGGVEVYF. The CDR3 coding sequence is TGTGCCAGCAGCTTAGTCGGAGGGGGTGTGGAAGTGTACTTC.

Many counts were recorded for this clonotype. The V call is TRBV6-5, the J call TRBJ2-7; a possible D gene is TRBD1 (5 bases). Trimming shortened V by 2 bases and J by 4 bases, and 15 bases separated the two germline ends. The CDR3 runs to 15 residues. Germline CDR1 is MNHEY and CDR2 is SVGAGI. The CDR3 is CASSYQAGLGYEQYF. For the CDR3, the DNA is TGTGCCAGCAGTTACCAGGCAGGGCTGGGATACGAGCAGTACTTC.

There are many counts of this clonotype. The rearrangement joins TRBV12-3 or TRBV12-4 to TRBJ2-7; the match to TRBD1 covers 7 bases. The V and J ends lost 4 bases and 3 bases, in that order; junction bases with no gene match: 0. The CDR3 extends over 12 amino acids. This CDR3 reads CASSSGGYEQYF. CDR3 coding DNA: TGTGCCAGCAGTTCAGGGGGCTACGAGCAGTACTTC.

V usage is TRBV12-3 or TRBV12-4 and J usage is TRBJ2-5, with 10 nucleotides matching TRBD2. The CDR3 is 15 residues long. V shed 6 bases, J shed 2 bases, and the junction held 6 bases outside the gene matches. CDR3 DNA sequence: TGTGCCAGCAGCTACTTTAGCGGGGGGCAAGAGACCCAGTACTTC. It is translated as CASSYFSGGQETQYF.

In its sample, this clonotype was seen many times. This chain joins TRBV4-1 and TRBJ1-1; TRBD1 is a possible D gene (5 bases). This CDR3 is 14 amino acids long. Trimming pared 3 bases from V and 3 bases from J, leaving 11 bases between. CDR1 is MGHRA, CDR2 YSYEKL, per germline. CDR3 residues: CASSHSGTHTEAFF. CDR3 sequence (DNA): TGCGCCAGCAGCCATTCCGGGACTCACACTGAAGCTTTCTTT.

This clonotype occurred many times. CDR3 loop: CASSISAGSNQPQHF. The CDR3 DNA reads as TGTGCCAGTAGTATTTCGGCGGGCAGCAATCAGCCCCAGCATTTT. The chain has TRBV19 and TRBJ1-5, with D uncertain. CDR3 length: 15 amino acids. V was trimmed by 3 bases and J by 1 base, leaving 10 bases between them. Germline V gene lookup returns CDR1 LNHDA and CDR2 SQIVND (reference sequence). Full variable domain (remainder filled in from reference TRBV19 and TRBJ1-5): DGGITQSPKYLFRKEGQNVTLSCEQNLNHDAMYWYRQDPGQGLRLIYYSQIVNDFQKGDIAEGYSVSREKKESFPLTVTSAQKNPTAFYLCASSISAGSNQPQHFGDGTRLSIL.

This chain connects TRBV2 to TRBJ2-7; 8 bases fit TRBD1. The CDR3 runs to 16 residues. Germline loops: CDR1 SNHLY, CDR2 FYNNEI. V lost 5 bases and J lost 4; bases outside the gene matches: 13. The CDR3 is CASSSLARQGAYEQYF. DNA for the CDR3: TGTGCCAGCAGTTCCCTGGCTAGGCAGGGGGCTTACGAGCAGTACTTC.

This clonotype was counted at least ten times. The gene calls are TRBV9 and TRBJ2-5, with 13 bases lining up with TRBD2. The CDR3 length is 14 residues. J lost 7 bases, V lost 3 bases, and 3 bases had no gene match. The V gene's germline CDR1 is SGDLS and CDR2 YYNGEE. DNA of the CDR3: TGTGCCAGCAGCGGGACTAGCGGGAGTGGGACCCAGTACTTC. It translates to CASSGTSGSGTQYF.

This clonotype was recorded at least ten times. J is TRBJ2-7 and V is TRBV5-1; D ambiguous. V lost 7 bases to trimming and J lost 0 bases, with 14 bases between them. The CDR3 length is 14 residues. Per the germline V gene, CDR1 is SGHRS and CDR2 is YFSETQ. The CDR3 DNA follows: TGCGCCAGCGGATATACCGGCGACTCCTACGAGCAGTACTTC. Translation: CASGYTGDSYEQYF.

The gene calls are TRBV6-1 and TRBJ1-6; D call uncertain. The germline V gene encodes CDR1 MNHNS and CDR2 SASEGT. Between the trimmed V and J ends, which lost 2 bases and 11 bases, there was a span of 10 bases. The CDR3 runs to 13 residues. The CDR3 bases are TGTGCCAGCAGTGAATCACCCGGAACACCCCTCCACTTT. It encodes CASSESPGTPLHF.

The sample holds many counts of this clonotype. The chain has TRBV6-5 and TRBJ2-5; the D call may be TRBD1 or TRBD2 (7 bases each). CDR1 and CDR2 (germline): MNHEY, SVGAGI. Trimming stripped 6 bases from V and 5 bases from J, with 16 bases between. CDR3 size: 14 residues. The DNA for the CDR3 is TGTGCCAGCAGCACCCAGGGGGGGGTGGAGACCCAGTACTTC. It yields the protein CASSTQGGVETQYF.